The T cell receptor (beta chain) under discussion was sequenced for a study of OX40 agonist ivuxolimab in advanced cancers. Whole-study context: Ivuxolimab, an agonist antibody against OX40 (CD134), was given to patients. Six ivuxolimab dose levels, 0.01 to 10 mg/kg, were given intravenously every 2 weeks.

CDR3 length equals 15 residues. Trimming pared 2 bases from V and 4 bases from J, leaving 13 bases between. Germline V CDR1 and CDR2: KGHSH, LQKENI. The table came from immunoSEQ multiplex PCR; TCRdb's copy has only in-frame clones and leaves some out. The sample has 72,000 or so clones; around 88% are singletons. The chain carries TRBV18 and TRBJ2-3; possibly TRBD1 for D (6 bases). The sequencing here drew on CD4+ or CD8+ T cells sorted from blood, taken in a trial of the OX40 agonist ivuxolimab. The TCR comes from an adult with an advanced solid tumor such as melanoma, head and neck, liver or kidney cancer. The CDR3 coding sequence is TGTGCCAGCTCACCATTCCAGGGGAAGGCAGATACGCAGTATTTT. This gives the protein CASSPFQGKADTQYF.